The 8 T cell receptor beta chains given below trace back to one sample, sequenced in a study of blood T cells in healthy people across ages. Using a J-beta primer mix together with a sample-barcoded 5' primer, a second PCR was run for about 6 to 12 cycles. TCRdb re-called the 5' RACE reads through MiXCR, storing one row per CDR3 protein. The table lists 870,000 or so distinct CDR3 sequences, about 28% of them singletons. The material sequenced was blood. The source is a woman over 75 in good health.

The table lists this clonotype with many counts. The gene calls are TRBV12-3 or TRBV12-4 and TRBJ1-4; D call uncertain. CDR3 length equals 14 residues. V shed 5 bases and J shed 3 bases, with 10 bases lying between them. The DNA for the CDR3 is TGTGCCAGCAGTATTGGACTCCCTAATGAAAAACTGTTTTTT. This gives the protein CASSIGLPNEKLFF.

At least ten counts were recorded for this clonotype. The chain employs TRBV5-4 and TRBJ2-3; D gene ambiguous. The germline V and J ends were trimmed by 4 bases and 6 bases, with 12 bases remaining between them. In germline, CDR1 is SGHNT, CDR2 YYREEE (reference sequence). The length of the CDR3 is 13 residues. CDR3 amino acids: CASSANPGDTQYF. The CDR3 DNA is TGTGCCAGCAGCGCGAACCCGGGCGATACGCAGTATTTT. The whole variable domain, filled in from reference TRBV5-4 and TRBJ2-3, reads ETGVTQSPTHLIKTRGQQVTLRCSSQSGHNTVSWYQQALGQGPQFIFQYYREEENGRGNFPPRFSGLQFPNYSSELNVNALELDDSALYLCASSANPGDTQYFGPGTRLTVL.

There are many counts of this clonotype. The CDR3 region is CSVDDRRGRPLGYTF. CDR3 in DNA: TGCAGCGTTGACGACCGGCGGGGACGGCCTCTGGGCTACACCTTC. The V gene is TRBV29-1, the J gene TRBJ1-2; maybe TRBD1 (5 bases). Trimming stripped 3 bases from V and 8 bases from J, with 22 bases between. Germline loops: CDR1 SQVTM, CDR2 ANQGSEA. The CDR3 has 15 amino acids.

The sample holds many counts of this clonotype. J is TRBJ2-4 and V is TRBV9; 8 bases match TRBD2. The CDR3 has 14 amino acids. Germline V gene data show CDR1 as SGDLS and CDR2 as YYNGEE. After removal of 0 bases from V and 6 bases from J, the junction contained 2 bases not matched to a gene. The CDR3 loop reads CASSVATSGNIQYF. CDR3 nucleotides: TGTGCCAGCAGCGTAGCTACTAGCGGAAACATTCAGTACTTC.

The chain uses TRBV28 and TRBJ2-3; the match to TRBD2 covers 8 bases. Germline-derived CDR1 and CDR2 are MDHEN and SYDVKM. After removal of 5 bases from V and 3 bases from J, the junction contained 7 bases not matched to a gene. This CDR3 comprises 15 residues. The CDR3 region has the DNA TGTGCCAGCAGTATCGGGGGACTAGTGACAGATACGCAGTATTTT. This gives the protein CASSIGGLVTDTQYF.

The genes are TRBV6-2 or TRBV6-3 and TRBJ2-1; no reliable D call. Germline-derived CDR1 and CDR2 are MNHEY and SVGEGT. V gave up 3 bases and J gave up 7 bases, with 7 bases separating them. The length of the CDR3 is 12 residues. CDR3 in amino acids: CASSYKWNEQFF. CDR3 bases: TGTGCCAGCAGTTATAAGTGGAATGAGCAGTTCTTC.

In this sample, this clonotype turned up many times. This chain uses TRBV15 with TRBJ2-5; D might be TRBD2 (6 bases). Trimming stripped 1 base from V and 5 bases from J, with 23 bases between. The germline V gene encodes CDR1 LNHNV and CDR2 YYDKDF (reference sequence). The CDR3 runs 18 residues. This CDR3 reads CATSRGPRGKVNMETQYF. CDR3 nucleotide sequence: TGTGCCACCAGCAGAGGACCCCGGGGGAAAGTTAATATGGAGACCCAGTACTTC.

The chain couples TRBV6-1 to TRBJ2-3; TRBD1 matches at 8 bases. The CDR3 has 14 amino acids. With V trimmed by 3 bases and J by 5 bases, 4 bases remained unmatched. Germline-derived CDR1 and CDR2 are MNHNS and SASEGT. The CDR3: CASSEDRAGDTQYF. The CDR3 DNA is TGTGCCAGCAGTGAGGACAGGGCGGGAGATACGCAGTATTTT.